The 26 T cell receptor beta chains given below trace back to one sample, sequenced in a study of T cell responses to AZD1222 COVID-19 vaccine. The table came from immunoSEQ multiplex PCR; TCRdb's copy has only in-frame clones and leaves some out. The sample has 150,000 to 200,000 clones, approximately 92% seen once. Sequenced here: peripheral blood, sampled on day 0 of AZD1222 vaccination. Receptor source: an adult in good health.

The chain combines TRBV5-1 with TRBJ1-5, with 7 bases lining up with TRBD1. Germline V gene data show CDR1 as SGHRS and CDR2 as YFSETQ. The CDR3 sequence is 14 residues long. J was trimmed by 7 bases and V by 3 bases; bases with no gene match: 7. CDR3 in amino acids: CASSWTGREQPQHF. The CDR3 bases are TGCGCCAGCAGCTGGACAGGCCGAGAGCAGCCCCAGCATTTT.

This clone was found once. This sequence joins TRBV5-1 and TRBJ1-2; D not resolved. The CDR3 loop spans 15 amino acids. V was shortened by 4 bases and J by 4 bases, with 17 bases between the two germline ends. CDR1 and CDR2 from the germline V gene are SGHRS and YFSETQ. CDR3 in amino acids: CASSPTGGQAYGYTF. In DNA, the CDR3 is TGCGCCAGCAGCCCGACGGGCGGCCAGGCCTATGGCTACACCTTC.

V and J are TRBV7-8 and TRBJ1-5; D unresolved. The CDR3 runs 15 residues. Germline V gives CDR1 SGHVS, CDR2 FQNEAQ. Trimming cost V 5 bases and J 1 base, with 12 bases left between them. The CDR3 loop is CASSLGPNSNQPQHF. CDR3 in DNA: TGTGCCAGCAGCCTTGGACCTAACAGCAATCAGCCCCAGCATTTT.

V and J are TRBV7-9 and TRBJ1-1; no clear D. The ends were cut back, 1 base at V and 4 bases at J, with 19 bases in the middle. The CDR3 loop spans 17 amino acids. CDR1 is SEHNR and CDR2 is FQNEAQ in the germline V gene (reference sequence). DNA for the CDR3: TGTGCCAGCAGCTTAGACAAGTGGGTCGGTAGGAGCACTGAAGCTTTCTTT. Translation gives CASSLDKWVGRSTEAFF.

Here the CDR3 reads CASSFKTSGGDEQYF. The CDR3 DNA follows: TGCGCCAGCAGCTTCAAGACTAGCGGGGGTGACGAGCAGTACTTC. The chain joins TRBV5-1 to TRBJ2-7, with 12 bases lining up with TRBD2. J was trimmed by 5 bases and V by 2 bases; bases with no gene match: 5. Germline values: CDR1 SGHRS, CDR2 YFSETQ. The length of the CDR3 is 15 residues.

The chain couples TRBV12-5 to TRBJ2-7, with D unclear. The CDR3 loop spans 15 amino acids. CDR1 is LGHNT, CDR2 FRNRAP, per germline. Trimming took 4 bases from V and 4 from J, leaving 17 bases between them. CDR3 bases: TGTGCTAGTGGTTCCGCAAGCTCGTTGAAATACGAGCAGTACTTC. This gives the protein CASGSASSLKYEQYF.

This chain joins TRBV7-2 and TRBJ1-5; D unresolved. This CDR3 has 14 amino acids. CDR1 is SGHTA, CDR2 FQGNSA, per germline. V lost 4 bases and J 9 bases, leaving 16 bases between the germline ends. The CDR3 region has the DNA TGTGCCAGCAGCTCGGATCTCGCGGGCGGGCCCCAGCATTTT. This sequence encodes CASSSDLAGGPQHF.

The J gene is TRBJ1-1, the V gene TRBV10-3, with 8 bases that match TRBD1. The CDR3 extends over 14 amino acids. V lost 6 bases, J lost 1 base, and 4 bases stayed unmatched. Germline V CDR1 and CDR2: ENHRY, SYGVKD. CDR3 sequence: CAIRSDRANTEAFF. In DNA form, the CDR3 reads TGTGCCATCAGATCGGACAGGGCGAACACTGAAGCTTTCTTT.

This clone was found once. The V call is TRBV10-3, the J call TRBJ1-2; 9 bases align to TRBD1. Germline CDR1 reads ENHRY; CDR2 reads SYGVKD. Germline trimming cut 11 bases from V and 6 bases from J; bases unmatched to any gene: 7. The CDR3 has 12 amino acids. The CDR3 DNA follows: TGTGCCCTCCGGACAGGGGAGGATGGCTACACCTTC. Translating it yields CALRTGEDGYTF.

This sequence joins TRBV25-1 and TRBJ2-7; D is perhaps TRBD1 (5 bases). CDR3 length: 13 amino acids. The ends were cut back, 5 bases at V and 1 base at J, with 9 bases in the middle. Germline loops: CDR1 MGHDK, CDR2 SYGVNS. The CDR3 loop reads CASSRGPSYEQYF. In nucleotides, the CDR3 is TGTGCCAGCAGTAGGGGCCCATCCTACGAGCAGTACTTC.

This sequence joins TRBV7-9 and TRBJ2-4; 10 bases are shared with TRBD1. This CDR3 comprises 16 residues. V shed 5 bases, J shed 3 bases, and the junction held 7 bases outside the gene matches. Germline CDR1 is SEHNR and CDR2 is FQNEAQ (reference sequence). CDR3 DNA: TGTGCCAGCAGCCGTGACAGGGGGCGTAGCAAAAACATTCAGTACTTC. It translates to CASSRDRGRSKNIQYF.

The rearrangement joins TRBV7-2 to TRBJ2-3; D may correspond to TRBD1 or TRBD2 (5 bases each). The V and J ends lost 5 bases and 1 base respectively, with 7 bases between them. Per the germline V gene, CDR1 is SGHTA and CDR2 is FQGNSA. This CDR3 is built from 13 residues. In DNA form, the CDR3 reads TGTGCCAGCAGCGGGGGTGGCACAGATACGCAGTATTTT. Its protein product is CASSGGGTDTQYF.

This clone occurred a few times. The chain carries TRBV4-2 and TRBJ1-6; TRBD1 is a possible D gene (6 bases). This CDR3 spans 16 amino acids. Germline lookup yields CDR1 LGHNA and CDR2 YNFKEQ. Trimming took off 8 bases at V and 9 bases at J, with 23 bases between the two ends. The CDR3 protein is CASRSDLPGDVSPLHF. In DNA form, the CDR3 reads TGTGCCAGCCGATCGGACCTTCCAGGGGACGTTTCACCCCTCCACTTT.

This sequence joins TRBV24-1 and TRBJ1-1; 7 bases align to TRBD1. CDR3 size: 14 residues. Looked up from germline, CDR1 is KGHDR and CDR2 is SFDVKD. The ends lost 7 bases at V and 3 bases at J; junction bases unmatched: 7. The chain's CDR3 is CATSGRGSDTEAFF. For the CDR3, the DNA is TGTGCCACCAGCGGCAGGGGGAGCGACACTGAAGCTTTCTTT.

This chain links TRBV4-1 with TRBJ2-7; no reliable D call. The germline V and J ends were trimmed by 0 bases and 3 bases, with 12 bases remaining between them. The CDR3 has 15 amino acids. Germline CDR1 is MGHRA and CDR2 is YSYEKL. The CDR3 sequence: CASSQERRVFYEQYF. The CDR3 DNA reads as TGCGCCAGCAGCCAAGAACGACGGGTTTTCTACGAGCAGTACTTC.

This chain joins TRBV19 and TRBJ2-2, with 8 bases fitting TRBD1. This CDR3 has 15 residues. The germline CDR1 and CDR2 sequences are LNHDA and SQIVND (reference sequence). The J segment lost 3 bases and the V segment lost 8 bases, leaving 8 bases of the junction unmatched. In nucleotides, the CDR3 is TGTGCCAGTTCATCAGGGGGCTTCGACACCGGGGAGCTGTTTTTT. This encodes CASSSGGFDTGELFF. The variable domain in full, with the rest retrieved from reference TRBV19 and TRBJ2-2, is DGGITQSPKYLFRKEGQNVTLSCEQNLNHDAMYWYRQDPGQGLRLIYYSQIVNDFQKGDIAEGYSVSREKKESFPLTVTSAQKNPTAFYLCASSSGGFDTGELFFGEGSRLTVL.

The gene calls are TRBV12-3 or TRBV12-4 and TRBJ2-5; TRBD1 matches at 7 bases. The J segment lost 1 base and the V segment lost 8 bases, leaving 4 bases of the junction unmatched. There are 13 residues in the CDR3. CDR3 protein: CASRGQAQETQYF. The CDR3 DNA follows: TGTGCCAGCCGAGGACAGGCCCAAGAGACCCAGTACTTC.

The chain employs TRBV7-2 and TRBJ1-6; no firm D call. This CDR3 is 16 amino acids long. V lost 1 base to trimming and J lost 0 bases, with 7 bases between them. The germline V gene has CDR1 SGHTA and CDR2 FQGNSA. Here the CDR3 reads CASSLVASSYNSPLHF. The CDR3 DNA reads TGTGCCAGCAGCTTAGTGGCGAGCTCCTATAATTCACCCCTCCACTTT.

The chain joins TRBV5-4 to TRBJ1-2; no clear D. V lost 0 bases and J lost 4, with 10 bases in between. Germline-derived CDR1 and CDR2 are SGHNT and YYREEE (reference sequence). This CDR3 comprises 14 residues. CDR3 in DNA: TGTGCCAGCAGCTTGGTGGGAGTATCCTATGGCTACACCTTC. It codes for CASSLVGVSYGYTF.

The CDR3 sequence is CASGTGSGYTF. CDR3 DNA: TGTGCCAGCGGGACAGGGAGTGGCTACACCTTC. The chain carries TRBV9 and TRBJ1-2; 9 nucleotides match TRBD1. This CDR3 spans 11 amino acids. From germline, CDR1 is SGDLS and CDR2 YYNGEE. J lost 7 bases, V lost 7 bases, and 2 bases had no gene match. Variable domain in full (rest from reference TRBV9 and TRBJ1-2): DSGVTQTPKHLITATGQRVTLRCSPRSGDLSVYWYQQSLDQGLQFLIQYYNGEERAKGNILERFSAQQFPDLHSELNLSSLELGDSALYFCASGTGSGYTFGSGTRLTVV.

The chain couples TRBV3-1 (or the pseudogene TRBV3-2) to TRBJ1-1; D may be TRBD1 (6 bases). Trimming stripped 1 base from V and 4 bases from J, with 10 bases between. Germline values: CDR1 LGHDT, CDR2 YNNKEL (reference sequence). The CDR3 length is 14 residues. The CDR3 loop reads CASSQGGLGTEAFF. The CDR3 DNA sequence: TGTGCCAGCAGCCAAGGGGGGCTGGGCACTGAAGCTTTCTTT.

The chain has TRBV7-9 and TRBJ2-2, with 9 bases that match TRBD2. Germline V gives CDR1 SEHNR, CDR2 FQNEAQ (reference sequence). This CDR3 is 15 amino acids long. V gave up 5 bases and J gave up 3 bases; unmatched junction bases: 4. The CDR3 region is CASSRLAADTGELFF. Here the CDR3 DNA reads TGTGCCAGCAGCCGACTAGCGGCAGACACCGGGGAGCTGTTTTTT. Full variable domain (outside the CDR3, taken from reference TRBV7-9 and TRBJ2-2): DTGVSQNPRHKITKRGQNVTFRCDPISEHNRLYWYRQTLGQGPEFLTYFQNEAQLEKSRLLSDRFSAERPKGSFSTLEIQRTEQGDSAMYLCASSRLAADTGELFFGEGSRLTVL.

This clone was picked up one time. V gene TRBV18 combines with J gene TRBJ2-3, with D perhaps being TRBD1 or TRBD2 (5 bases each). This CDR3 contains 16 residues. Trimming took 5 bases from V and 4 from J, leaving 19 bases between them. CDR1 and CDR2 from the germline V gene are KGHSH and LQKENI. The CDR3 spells CASSASGTGAADTQYF. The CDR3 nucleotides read TGTGCCAGCTCAGCCTCCGGGACCGGCGCCGCAGATACGCAGTATTTT.

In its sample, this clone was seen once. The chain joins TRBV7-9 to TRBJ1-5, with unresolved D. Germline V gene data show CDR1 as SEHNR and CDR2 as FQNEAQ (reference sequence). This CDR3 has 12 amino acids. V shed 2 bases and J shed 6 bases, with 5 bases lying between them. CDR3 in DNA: TGTGCCAGCAGCTTACGCTTTCAGCCCCAGCATTTT. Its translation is CASSLRFQPQHF.

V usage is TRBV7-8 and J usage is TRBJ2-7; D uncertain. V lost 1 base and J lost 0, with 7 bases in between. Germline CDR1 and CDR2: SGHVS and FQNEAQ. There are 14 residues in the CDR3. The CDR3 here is CASSLDYISYEQYF. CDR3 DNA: TGTGCCAGCAGCTTAGATTACATCTCCTACGAGCAGTACTTC.

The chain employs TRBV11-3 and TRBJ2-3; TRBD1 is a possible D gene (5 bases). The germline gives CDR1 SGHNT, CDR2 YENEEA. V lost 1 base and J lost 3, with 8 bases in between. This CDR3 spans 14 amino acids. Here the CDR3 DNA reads TGTGCCAGCAGCTTAGCAGGGTTGACAGATACGCAGTATTTT. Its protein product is CASSLAGLTDTQYF.